These 28 T cell receptor beta chains came from one sample sequenced in a study of PD-L1 blockade in urothelial cancer. The time point here: pretreatment peripheral blood. The repertoire was sequenced with immunoSEQ multiplex PCR; TCRdb's copy has only in-frame clones and lacks some. The table includes roughly 120,000 clones, 65% to 85% detected once. Sequenced material: PBMCs, taken around atezolizumab (anti-PD-L1) treatment. These receptor sequences come from a man aged 50 or older with urothelial cancer.

The rearrangement links TRBV5-4 to TRBJ2-3; 10 bases are a match to TRBD1. CDR3 length equals 16 residues. Germline V gene lookup returns CDR1 SGHNT and CDR2 YYREEE (reference sequence). With V trimmed by 4 bases and J by 3 bases, 8 bases remained unmatched. The CDR3 is CASSRRQGAQTDTQYF. The CDR3 bases are TGTGCCAGCAGCCGTAGACAGGGGGCGCAGACAGATACGCAGTATTTT.

This clone was counted between two and nine times. This chain links TRBV5-1 with TRBJ2-1, with TRBD2 matching over 8 bases. This CDR3 region has 15 residues. Trimming took 0 bases from V and 6 from J; bases not matched to a gene: 5. Germline loops: CDR1 SGHRS, CDR2 YFSETQ. CDR3 bases: TGCGCCAGCAGCTTGGGGGGACTAGGAGTCAATGAGCAGTTCTTC. It yields the protein CASSLGGLGVNEQFF.

V usage is TRBV6-1 and J usage is TRBJ2-1, with 9 bases lining up with TRBD2. CDR1 MNHNS and CDR2 SASEGT come from the germline V gene. J gave up 4 bases and V 0 bases, and 4 bases lay outside the gene matches. The CDR3 is made up of 16 amino acids. CDR3 amino acids: CASSEAVAGVYNEQFF. CDR3 nucleotide sequence: TGTGCCAGCAGTGAAGCGGTAGCGGGAGTGTACAATGAGCAGTTCTTC.

The chain carries TRBV7-9 and TRBJ1-1, with unresolved D. The V gene lost 3 bases and the J gene lost 2 bases, with 10 bases spanning the gap. This CDR3 is 14 amino acids long. The germline V gene has CDR1 SEHNR and CDR2 FQNEAQ (reference sequence). Here the CDR3 DNA reads TGTGCCAGCAGCTTGGAGGGAATCAACACTGAAGCTTTCTTT. Residues: CASSLEGINTEAFF. The full variable domain, its missing parts supplied by reference TRBV7-9 and TRBJ1-1, is DTGVSQNPRHKITKRGQNVTFRCDPISEHNRLYWYRQTLGQGPEFLTYFQNEAQLEKSRLLSDRFSAERPKGSFSTLEIQRTEQGDSAMYLCASSLEGINTEAFFGQGTRLTVV.

This chain uses TRBV6-5 with TRBJ1-1, with D possibly TRBD1 on 5 matching bases. The germline V and J ends were trimmed by 0 bases and 4 bases, with 12 bases remaining between them. Germline V gene lookup returns CDR1 MNHEY and CDR2 SVGAGI. This CDR3 has 15 amino acids. CDR3 DNA sequence: TGTGCCAGCAGTTACTCCCAGGGCCGGGTCACTGAAGCTTTCTTT. Translation gives CASSYSQGRVTEAFF.

The gene calls are TRBV28 and TRBJ2-5; D perhaps matches TRBD1 (5 bases). The V end was cut by 4 bases, the J end by 5 bases, with 5 bases between. The germline V gene encodes CDR1 MDHEN and CDR2 SYDVKM. The CDR3 sequence is 11 residues long. The CDR3 here is CASSYRETQYF. The CDR3 coding sequence is TGTGCCAGCAGTTACAGGGAGACCCAGTACTTC. Full variable domain (rest looked up from reference TRBV28 and TRBJ2-5): DVKVTQSSRYLVKRTGEKVFLECVQDMDHENMFWYRQDPGLGLRLIYFSYDVKMKEKGDIPEGYSVSREKKERFSLILESASTNQTSMYLCASSYRETQYFGPGTRLLVL.

V gene TRBV7-2 combines with J gene TRBJ2-5; 11 nucleotides align to TRBD1. The V and J ends lost 5 bases and 2 bases, in that order; junction bases with no gene match: 4. The CDR3 consists of 15 residues. Per germline, CDR1 SGHTA and CDR2 FQGNSA. The CDR3 DNA is TGTGCCAGCAGCATGGGACAGGGGGGGCAAGAGACCCAGTACTTC. Amino acid sequence: CASSMGQGGQETQYF.

The chain links TRBV10-3 to TRBJ2-1; 10 positions agree with TRBD1. J gave up 6 bases and V 8 bases, and 7 bases lay outside the gene matches. CDR1 is ENHRY and CDR2 is SYGVKD in the germline V gene. CDR3 length: 14 residues. CDR3 residues: CAISQGQGTNEQFF. The CDR3 DNA reads as TGTGCCATCTCTCAGGGACAGGGGACCAATGAGCAGTTCTTC.

CDR3 bases: TGTGCCAGCAGTGAATCGGGCGGTGGGGGCCAGCCCCAGCATTTT. Protein: CASSESGGGGQPQHF. The chain has TRBV25-1 and TRBJ1-5, with D perhaps TRBD1 (6 bases). Germline V gene lookup returns CDR1 MGHDK and CDR2 SYGVNS. Trimming took off 1 base at V and 7 bases at J, with 14 bases between the two ends. This CDR3 has 15 residues.

CDR3 sequence: CAWSVTSGTDTQYF. The CDR3, as DNA: TGTGCCTGGAGTGTTACTAGCGGCACAGATACGCAGTATTTT. The chain uses TRBV30 and TRBJ2-3; 7 bases agree with TRBD2. Germline-derived CDR1 and CDR2 are GTSNPN and SVGIG (reference sequence). This CDR3 comprises 14 residues. After removal of 0 bases from V and 1 base from J, the junction contained 1 base not matched to a gene. Complete variable domain (other parts from reference TRBV30 and TRBJ2-3): SQTIHQWPATLVQPVGSPLSLECTVEGTSNPNLYWYRQAAGRGLQLLFYSVGIGQISSEVPQNLSASRPQDRQFILSSKKLLLSDSGFYLCAWSVTSGTDTQYFGPGTRLTVL.

This chain uses TRBV4-2 with TRBJ2-1; TRBD2 agrees at 7 bases. The germline gives CDR1 LGHNA, CDR2 YNFKEQ. The CDR3 has 17 residues. V lost 2 bases and J lost 6; bases outside the gene matches: 13. The CDR3 is CASSQQGSGTTLNEQFF. The CDR3 DNA follows: TGTGCCAGCAGCCAACAGGGTTCCGGGACTACCCTCAATGAGCAGTTCTTC.

The count of this clone is one. The rearrangement joins TRBV11-1 to TRBJ1-2; tentatively, D is TRBD1 (6 bases). V lost 5 bases, J lost 4 bases, and 17 bases lay in between. Germline CDR1 and CDR2: SGHAT and FQDESV (reference sequence). The CDR3 consists of 15 residues. CDR3 sequence reads: CASSANDRSGYGYTF. Written as DNA, the CDR3 is TGTGCCAGCAGCGCCAACGACAGGTCTGGCTATGGCTACACCTTC.

The CDR3 region has the DNA TGCGCCAGCAGCTTGCGACAGGCAAGCACTGAAGCTTTCTTT. Protein sequence: CASSLRQASTEAFF. V and J are TRBV5-1 and TRBJ1-1; TRBD1 might be the D (6 bases). Looked up from germline, CDR1 is SGHRS and CDR2 is YFSETQ. This CDR3 region has 14 residues. The V end lost 1 base, the J end lost 4 bases, and 11 bases lay between the germline ends.

V is TRBV6-1 and J is TRBJ2-6; no firm D call. Germline loops: CDR1 MNHNS, CDR2 SASEGT. This CDR3 spans 15 amino acids. Trimming left V 9 bases short and J 2 bases short, with 14 bases between. CDR3 residues: CASLTRRAGANVLTF. The CDR3 DNA is TGTGCCAGTCTGACACGACGAGCTGGGGCCAACGTCCTGACTTTC.

This chain joins TRBV5-1 and TRBJ2-4; 8 nucleotides agree with TRBD2. Germline CDR1 is SGHRS and CDR2 is YFSETQ. J lost 6 bases, V lost 4 bases, and 6 bases had no gene match. The CDR3 spans 14 residues. This CDR3 reads CASSGGLVPNIQYF. The CDR3 DNA reads as TGCGCCAGCAGCGGGGGACTAGTCCCAAACATTCAGTACTTC.

The chain links TRBV7-3 to TRBJ2-2, with 10 positions matching TRBD2. CDR1 and CDR2 from the germline V gene are SGHTA and FQGTGA. J lost 4 bases, V lost 2 bases, and 10 bases had no gene match. This CDR3 spans 18 amino acids. The CDR3 region is CASSLGPSGSRGTGELFF. Here the CDR3 DNA reads TGTGCCAGCAGCTTAGGTCCTAGCGGGAGTAGGGGCACCGGGGAGCTGTTTTTT.

The chain links TRBV7-3 to TRBJ2-3; D gene unclear. Trimming pared 3 bases from V and 5 bases from J, leaving 12 bases between. The CDR3 has 14 amino acids. CDR1 and CDR2 (germline): SGHTA, FQGTGA. Here the CDR3 reads CASSFSGLEDTQYF. CDR3 DNA sequence: TGTGCCAGCAGCTTTAGTGGGCTCGAAGATACGCAGTATTTT.

The V gene is TRBV5-4, the J gene TRBJ1-1, with D maybe TRBD1 (6 bases). V lost 1 base and J lost 10, with 11 bases in between. The CDR3 has 12 amino acids. Germline-derived CDR1 and CDR2 are SGHNT and YYREEE (reference sequence). CDR3 sequence (DNA): TGTGCCAGCAGCTTGACAGGGAACGGAGCTTTCTTT. Its translation is CASSLTGNGAFF.

This clone is a singleton in its sample. The V call is TRBV9, the J call TRBJ1-6; 9 bases agree with TRBD1. V lost 3 bases to trimming and J lost 9 bases; unmatched junction nucleotides: 10. From germline, CDR1 is SGDLS and CDR2 YYNGEE. The CDR3 has 16 residues. The CDR3 spells CASSASTGTGSSPLHF. CDR3 bases: TGTGCCAGCAGCGCATCAACCGGGACAGGGAGTTCACCCCTCCACTTT.

This clone was seen a single time. The chain employs TRBV7-3 and TRBJ2-1; D not resolved. Germline CDR1 reads SGHTA; CDR2 reads FQGTGA. V was shortened by 0 bases and J by 0 bases, with 9 bases between the two germline ends. The CDR3 is 16 residues long. This CDR3 reads CASSLTGPSSYNEQFF. As DNA, the CDR3 is TGTGCCAGCAGCTTAACGGGTCCTAGCTCCTACAATGAGCAGTTCTTC. The full variable domain, its missing parts supplied by reference TRBV7-3 and TRBJ2-1, is GAGVSQTPSNKVTEKGKYVELRCDPISGHTALYWYRQSLGQGPEFLIYFQGTGAADDSGLPNDRFFAVRPEGSVSTLKIQRTERGDSAVYLCASSLTGPSSYNEQFFGPGTRLTVL.

This clone was recorded only once. This chain links TRBV6-6 with TRBJ1-1, with 8 nucleotides matching TRBD1. V was pared by 5 bases and J by 2 bases, with 4 bases of the junction left unmatched. The V gene's germline CDR1 is MNHNY and CDR2 SVGAGI (reference sequence). This CDR3 is built from 14 residues. CDR3 bases: TGTGCCAGCAGTCTGGACAGGGACAACACTGAAGCTTTCTTT. Translated: CASSLDRDNTEAFF.

This rearrangement joins TRBV13 to TRBJ1-1; weak D call: TRBD1 (6 bases). The germline V gene has CDR1 PRHDT and CDR2 FYEKMQ (reference sequence). Trimming took 7 bases from V and 0 from J, leaving 18 bases between them. The CDR3 runs 16 residues. The CDR3 DNA is TGTGCCAGCACCGATGGGGGGGGCAATTTGAACACTGAAGCTTTCTTT. Residues: CASTDGGGNLNTEAFF. The whole variable domain, filled in from reference TRBV13 and TRBJ1-1, reads AAGVIQSPRHLIKEKRETATLKCYPIPRHDTVYWYQQGPGQDPQFLISFYEKMQSDKGSIPDRFSAQQFSDYHSELNMSSLELGDSALYFCASTDGGGNLNTEAFFGQGTRLTVV.

The genes are TRBV5-4 and TRBJ2-1; 7 nucleotides line up with TRBD2. The germline gives CDR1 SGHNT, CDR2 YYREEE (reference sequence). V lost 7 bases, J lost 3 bases, and 10 bases stayed unmatched. The CDR3 loop spans 15 amino acids. In DNA, the CDR3 is TGTGCCAGCTTACGTTCGGGCGGGGGCTACAATGAGCAGTTCTTC. This translates into CASLRSGGGYNEQFF. The whole variable domain, remainder taken from reference TRBV5-4 and TRBJ2-1, is ETGVTQSPTHLIKTRGQQVTLRCSSQSGHNTVSWYQQALGQGPQFIFQYYREEENGRGNFPPRFSGLQFPNYSSELNVNALELDDSALYLCASLRSGGGYNEQFFGPGTRLTVL.

The chain recombines TRBV5-4 with TRBJ1-1; D remains unclear. V lost 0 bases, J lost 4 bases, and 13 bases lay in between. Per the germline V gene, CDR1 is SGHNT and CDR2 is YYREEE (reference sequence). The length of the CDR3 is 15 residues. In DNA form, the CDR3 reads TGTGCCAGCAGCTTGGCCACCCTCGGGGTCACTGAAGCTTTCTTT. It is translated as CASSLATLGVTEAFF.

The rearrangement joins TRBV7-9 to TRBJ2-3; D possibly corresponds to TRBD2 (5 bases). This CDR3 has 15 residues. CDR1 is SEHNR and CDR2 is FQNEAQ in the germline V gene (reference sequence). V was clipped by 0 bases and J by 4 bases, with 11 bases between them. CDR3 sequence reads: CASSLALASPDTQYF. The CDR3 DNA is TGTGCCAGCAGCTTAGCGCTAGCTTCCCCAGATACGCAGTATTTT.

This clone appeared once. This chain links TRBV21-1 with TRBJ2-7; the D call TRBD2 from the table was never checked on the DNA. TRBV21-1 is designated a pseudogene. The CDR3 is 16 amino acids. The CDR3 sequence is CASSKRTSGSSYEQYF. As DNA, the CDR3 is TGTGCCAGCAGCAAACGGACTAGCGGGAGCTCCTACGAGCAGTACTTC.

This chain uses TRBV4-1 with TRBJ1-4; D may be TRBD1 (6 bases). The CDR3 length is 17 residues. Germline CDR1 and CDR2: MGHRA and YSYEKL. V lost 0 bases, J lost 0 bases, and 11 bases lay in between. CDR3 protein: CASSQEGQWATNEKLFF. Written as DNA, the CDR3 is TGCGCCAGCAGCCAAGAAGGACAGTGGGCAACTAATGAAAAACTGTTTTTT.

This chain joins TRBV29-1 and TRBJ1-5; 7 bases are shared with TRBD1. CDR1 and CDR2 from the germline V gene are SQVTM and ANQGSEA. With V trimmed by 5 bases and J by 6 bases, 7 bases remained unmatched. The CDR3 loop spans 13 amino acids. The CDR3 DNA sequence: TGCAGCGTTATGACAGGGTTGGGTCAGCCCCAGCATTTT. Its protein product is CSVMTGLGQPQHF.